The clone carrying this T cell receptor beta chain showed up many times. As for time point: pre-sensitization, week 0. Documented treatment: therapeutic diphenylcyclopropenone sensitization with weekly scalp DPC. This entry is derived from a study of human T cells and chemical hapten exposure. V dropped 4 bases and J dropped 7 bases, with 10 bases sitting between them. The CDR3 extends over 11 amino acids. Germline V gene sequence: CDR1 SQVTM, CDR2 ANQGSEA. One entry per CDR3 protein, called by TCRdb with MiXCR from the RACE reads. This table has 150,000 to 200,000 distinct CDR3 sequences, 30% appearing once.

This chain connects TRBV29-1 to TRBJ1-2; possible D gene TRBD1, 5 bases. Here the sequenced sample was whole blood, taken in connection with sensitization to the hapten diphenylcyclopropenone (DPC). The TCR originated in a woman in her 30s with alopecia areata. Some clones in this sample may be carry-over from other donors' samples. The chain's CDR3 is CSVVAGTGYTF. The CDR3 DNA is TGCAGCGTTGTCGCAGGGACTGGCTACACCTTC.